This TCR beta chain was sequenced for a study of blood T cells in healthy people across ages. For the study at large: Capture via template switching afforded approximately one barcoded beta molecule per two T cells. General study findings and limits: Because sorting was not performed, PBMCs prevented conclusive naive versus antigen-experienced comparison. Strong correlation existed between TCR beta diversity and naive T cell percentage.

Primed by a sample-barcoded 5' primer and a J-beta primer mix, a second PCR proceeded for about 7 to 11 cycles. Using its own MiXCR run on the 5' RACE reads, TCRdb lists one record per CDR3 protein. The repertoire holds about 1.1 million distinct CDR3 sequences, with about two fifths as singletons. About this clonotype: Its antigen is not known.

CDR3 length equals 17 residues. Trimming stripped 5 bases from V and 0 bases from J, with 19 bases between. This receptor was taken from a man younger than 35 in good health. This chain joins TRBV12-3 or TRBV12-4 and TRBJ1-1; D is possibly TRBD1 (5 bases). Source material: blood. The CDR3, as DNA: TGTGCCAGCAGTCCAGGAACGGGGGAAAGGGTGAACACTGAAGCTTTCTTT. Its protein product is CASSPGTGERVNTEAFF.